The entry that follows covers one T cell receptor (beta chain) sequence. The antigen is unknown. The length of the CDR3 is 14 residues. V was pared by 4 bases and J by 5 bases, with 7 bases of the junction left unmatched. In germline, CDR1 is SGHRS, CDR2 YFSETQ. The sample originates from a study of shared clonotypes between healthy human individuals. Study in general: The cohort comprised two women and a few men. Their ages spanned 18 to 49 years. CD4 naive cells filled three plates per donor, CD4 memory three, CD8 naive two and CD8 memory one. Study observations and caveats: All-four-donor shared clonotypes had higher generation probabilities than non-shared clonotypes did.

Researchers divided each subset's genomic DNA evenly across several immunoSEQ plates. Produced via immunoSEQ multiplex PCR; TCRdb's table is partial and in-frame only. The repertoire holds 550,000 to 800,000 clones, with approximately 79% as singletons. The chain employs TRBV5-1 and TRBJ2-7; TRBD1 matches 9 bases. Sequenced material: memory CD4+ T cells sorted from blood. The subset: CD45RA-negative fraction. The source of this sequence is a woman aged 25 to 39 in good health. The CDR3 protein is CASSPQGAQDEQYF. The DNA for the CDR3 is TGCGCCAGCAGCCCACAGGGGGCGCAGGACGAGCAGTACTTC.